This T cell receptor beta chain was identified during a study of blood T cells in healthy people across ages (dated by TCRdb to about 2015). For the study in its entirety: In model experiments, roughly one uniquely barcoded TCR beta cDNA molecule per two T cells was captured by template switching. The study measured age-related changes in TCR beta repertoire diversity using deep sequencing normalized with unique cDNA molecular identifiers. The study analyzed two additional independent replicas of 1 million unique cDNA reads from the same blood draw for two donors, one aged 18 to 30 and one aged 80 or older. To avoid experimental bias, donors of different ages were spread randomly across the sequencing lanes. The donors were split into four age groups: young (average 16 years), middle-aged (roughly 39), aged (62) and long-lived (82).

Broad study findings and their caveats: Conclusive comparison of naive and antigen-experienced compartments was prevented by the profiling of bulk unsorted PBMCs. Total diversity estimates from one million sequenced T cells were considered lower bounds and underestimates. The percentage of naive T cells measured by flow cytometry correlated strongly with observed TCR beta diversity. Compared with the aged group, the long-lived group had more naive CD4+ T cells, fewer expanded clones and increased TCR diversity, suggesting age selection. Because donor CMV infection status was unknown, age-related changes in expanded clonotypes were potentially confounded. Observed TCR beta diversity per million T cells fell roughly linearly with age, and a significant reduction was already apparent by age around 40.

Remarks on this clonotype: The antigen it binds to is not known. Base-call qualities are not available, and no considerably larger clone is one nucleotide away.

The donors were some 36 Caucasian individuals from Russia, aged 6 to 90 years, who were systemically healthy. About 10 milliliters of peripheral blood were collected from each donor into EDTA-treated Vacutainer tubes. PBMCs were isolated by Ficoll-Paque density-gradient centrifugation, with at least 7 million obtained per sample. Trizol reagent was used to extract total RNA from PBMCs, with at least 6 micrograms per sample. Naive CD45RAhigh/CD27high T cell percentages were measured by flow cytometry on a PBMC aliquot from every donor. The method behind the library was 5' RACE. The sequencing machine was an Illumina HiSeq 2500. A second PCR of about 7 to 12 cycles was run with a J-beta primer mix and a sample-barcoded 5' primer. A template-switch 5' adaptor carrying 12 random nucleotides introduced a unique molecular identifier onto each TCR beta cDNA molecule. Each sample yielded at least 3 million CDR3-containing paired-end reads. First-strand cDNA was synthesized from all RNA with the Mint cDNA synthesis kit, primed by a TRBC-specific oligonucleotide. After uracil-DNA glycosylase treatment, a first 18-cycle PCR used universal primers M1SS and BC2_uni_R on all cDNA. The paper's processing steps were these. For normalization, 1 million high-quality reads, each with a distinct molecular identifier, were randomly selected from each sample. Instead of being binned into consensus sequences, reads with shared molecular identifiers were discarded. CDR3 identification, clonotype clustering and error correction used MiTCR with a Q25 quality threshold and the strictest error-elimination algorithm. Lower-bound total TCR beta diversity was estimated with a nonparametric unseen species model using Euler transformation. Starting from the raw public reads, TCRdb applied fastp trimming at Q25, assembled clones with MiXCR and retained in-frame beta chains. Every distinct CDR3 protein forms one entry, paired with its most common genes and DNA. The V and J calls, along with clone size, are taken from TCRdb and not from the paper's own processing. In all, the sample holds 700,000 to 800,000 distinct CDR3 sequences, and roughly two fifths of those were seen once. 20% to 25% of the sample is held by the ten biggest clonotypes.

The CDR3 sequence holds 13 residues, the cysteine and phenylalanine included. Here the CDR3 DNA is all that survives: 39 bases in frame from base 1. Taken from the germline V gene (reference sequence), the CDR1 and CDR2 loops are LGHDT and YNNKEL. From V the trimming removes 6 bases and from J it removes 3 bases, while the gene matches leave 3 bases of the junction unaccounted for. The source is an older woman in good health. The rearranged segments are TRBV3-1 and TRBJ1-2, with 8 central nucleotides matching TRBD1. What was sequenced was blood. The CDR3 here reads CASRRGQDYGYTF. The nucleotide sequence is given as TGTGCCAGCAGGAGGGGACAGGACTATGGCTACACCTTC.